In its sample, the clone carrying this TCR beta chain was seen a few times. The antigen remains unidentified. Per the germline V gene, CDR1 is SGHDN and CDR2 is FVKESK. V trimming: 1 base; J trimming: 4 bases; junction bases outside the gene matches: 7. This CDR3 has 15 amino acids. This table comes from immunoSEQ multiplex PCR, and its TCRdb copy is limited to in-frame clones, with some not included. The sample has 50,000 to 65,000 clones, 75% to 90% seen once. This sample is part of a study of OX40 agonist ivuxolimab in advanced cancers. On the study more broadly: Patients enrolled in dose escalation were diagnosed with hepatocellular carcinoma, melanoma, renal cell or head and neck cancer. Three partial responders included one hepatocellular carcinoma patient and two cutaneous melanoma patients. Broader study findings: Mean expanded clone counts were higher in CD8+ than CD4+ T cells.

The sample consisted of CD4+ or CD8+ T cells sorted from blood, taken in a trial of the OX40 agonist ivuxolimab. The sequence was collected from an adult with an advanced solid tumor such as melanoma, head and neck, liver or kidney cancer. The chain joins TRBV14 to TRBJ2-7; TRBD1 matches at 7 bases. CDR3 coding DNA: TGTGCCAGCAGCCAAGGAAAGGGACAGCTATACGAGCAGTACTTC. It is translated as CASSQGKGQLYEQYF. The full variable domain, its missing parts supplied by reference TRBV14 and TRBJ2-7, is EAGVTQFPSHSVIEKGQTVTLRCDPISGHDNLYWYRRVMGKEIKFLLHFVKESKQDESGMPNNRFLAERTGGTYSTLKVQPAELEDSGVYFCASSQGKGQLYEQYFGPGTRLTVT.